What follows are 24 T cell receptor beta chains derived from one specimen sequenced in a study of cytomegalovirus exposure and HLA in healthy donors. The study ran its PCR with 60 Vbeta and 13 Jbeta primers. Sequencing was performed with immunoSEQ multiplex PCR; in TCRdb, only in-frame clones are kept and a portion is missing. The sample includes about 130,000 clones. Specimen: PBMCs. These TCRs come from a woman aged 40 to 50 in good health and CMV-seronegative.

The chain uses TRBV6-1 and TRBJ1-1; 8 positions agree with TRBD1. CDR1 and CDR2 from the germline V gene are MNHNS and SASEGT. The CDR3 has 15 residues. With 5 bases clipped from V and 5 bases from J, the junction kept 10 bases outside the gene matches. CDR3 sequence: CASSSQGAVLTEAFF. The CDR3 DNA reads as TGTGCCAGCAGTTCCCAGGGGGCGGTTTTAACTGAAGCTTTCTTT.

The chain carries TRBV7-9 and TRBJ1-6; TRBD1 is a possible D gene (6 bases). V lost 3 bases to trimming and J lost 5 bases, with 20 bases between them. Looked up from germline, CDR1 is SEHNR and CDR2 is FQNEAQ (reference sequence). The length of the CDR3 is 18 residues. DNA of the CDR3: TGTGCCAGCAGCTTGACATTATCCGGGGGGCCTAATAATTCACCCCTCCACTTT. Its translation: CASSLTLSGGPNNSPLHF.

The V and J genes are TRBV6-4 and TRBJ2-1; D unresolved. The CDR3 totals 13 residues. The germline V and J ends were trimmed by 2 bases and 8 bases, with 10 bases remaining between them. The V gene's germline CDR1 is MRHNA and CDR2 SNTAGT. The CDR3: CASSDLPGYEQFF. The CDR3 DNA reads as TGTGCCAGCAGTGACCTTCCAGGTTATGAGCAGTTCTTC.

The CDR3 here is CASSLTGGEDSPLHF. CDR3 in DNA: TGTGCCAGCAGCTTGACAGGGGGCGAGGATTCACCCCTCCACTTT. The chain carries TRBV2 and TRBJ1-6; 10 positions agree with TRBD1. V was clipped by 6 bases and J by 8 bases; unmatched bases: 7. Germline V gene data show CDR1 as SNHLY and CDR2 as FYNNEI. The CDR3 extends over 15 amino acids. Full variable domain (missing parts from reference TRBV2 and TRBJ1-6): EPEVTQTPSHQVTQMGQEVILRCVPISNHLYFYWYRQILGQKVEFLVSFYNNEISEKSEIFDDQFSVERPDGSNFTLKIRSTKLEDSAMYFCASSLTGGEDSPLHFGNGTRLTVT.

The chain employs TRBV7-3 and TRBJ2-5, with no clear D. This CDR3 is built from 13 residues. CDR1 and CDR2 (germline): SGHTA, FQGTGA. V was pared by 5 bases and J by 2 bases, with 9 bases between. The CDR3 DNA reads TGTGCCAGCAGCAAGAGTTCTCAAGAGACCCAGTACTTC. It is translated as CASSKSSQETQYF.

This sequence joins TRBV6-4 and TRBJ2-1; D remains ambiguous. Germline CDR1 MRHNA, CDR2 SNTAGT. This CDR3 region has 13 residues. The ends were cut back, 8 bases at V and 5 bases at J, with 13 bases in the middle. As DNA, the CDR3 is TGTGCCAGCGCTATTACAGCAAACAATGAGCAGTTCTTC. Its translation is CASAITANNEQFF.

The rearrangement uses TRBV6-4 and TRBJ2-5; 12 bases are a match to TRBD2. With V trimmed by 6 bases and J by 2 bases, 4 bases remained unmatched. The CDR3 covers 15 residues. The V gene's germline CDR1 is MRHNA and CDR2 SNTAGT. CDR3 region: CASSETSGGQETQYF. The CDR3 nucleotides are TGTGCCAGCAGCGAAACTAGCGGGGGGCAAGAGACCCAGTACTTC.

The chain carries TRBV16 and TRBJ1-1; D not certain. This CDR3 has 15 amino acids. The ends were cut back, 4 bases at V and 0 bases at J, with 12 bases in the middle. Germline lookup yields CDR1 KGHSY and CDR2 FQNENV. CDR3 bases: TGTGCCAGCAGCCCTTCCGGGGATCTGAACACTGAAGCTTTCTTT. This encodes CASSPSGDLNTEAFF.

CDR3 residues: CASSPRGQAVDTQYF. CDR3 bases: TGTGCCAGCAGCCCGCGGGGACAGGCTGTAGATACGCAGTATTTT. This chain links TRBV9 with TRBJ2-3; 8 positions agree with TRBD1. The CDR3 loop spans 15 amino acids. The V gene end was trimmed by 4 bases and the J gene end by 5 bases; junction bases not matched to a gene: 9. The germline V gene has CDR1 SGDLS and CDR2 YYNGEE.

This sequence joins TRBV9 and TRBJ1-1; no clear D gene. Germline assignment: CDR1 SGDLS and CDR2 YYNGEE. CDR3 length: 14 residues. The V and J ends lost 0 bases and 6 bases respectively, with 12 bases between them. The chain's CDR3 is CASSVDPGRAEAFF. As DNA, the CDR3 is TGTGCCAGCAGCGTAGACCCGGGGAGGGCTGAAGCTTTCTTT. The full variable domain, in which reference TRBV9 and TRBJ1-1 provide the parts outside the CDR3, is DSGVTQTPKHLITATGQRVTLRCSPRSGDLSVYWYQQSLDQGLQFLIQYYNGEERAKGNILERFSAQQFPDLHSELNLSSLELGDSALYFCASSVDPGRAEAFFGQGTRLTVV.

The J gene is TRBJ1-1, the V gene TRBV19; D perhaps matches TRBD1 (5 bases). V lost 2 bases and J 1 base, leaving 5 bases between the germline ends. CDR1 and CDR2 from the germline V gene are LNHDA and SQIVND (reference sequence). The CDR3 extends over 13 amino acids. Here the CDR3 DNA reads TGTGCCAGTAGTATAAGGGGGAACACTGAAGCTTTCTTT. Translation gives CASSIRGNTEAFF.

This chain joins TRBV7-3 and TRBJ1-1; tentative D call: TRBD1 (5 bases). V lost 7 bases and J 1 base, leaving 10 bases between the germline ends. The CDR3 consists of 13 residues. The germline V gene has CDR1 SGHTA and CDR2 FQGTGA. The CDR3 nucleotides are TGTGCCAGCAAGTTAGGGGAGAACACTGAAGCTTTCTTT. Its translation: CASKLGENTEAFF.

CDR3 loop: CASSEATGGYQPQHF. The CDR3 nucleotides read TGTGCCAGCAGTGAAGCCACAGGGGGGTATCAGCCCCAGCATTTT. The gene calls are TRBV6-1 and TRBJ1-5; TRBD1 aligns across 8 bases. V trimming: 0 bases; J trimming: 5 bases; junction bases outside the gene matches: 3. Per germline, CDR1 MNHNS and CDR2 SASEGT. The CDR3 has 15 amino acids.

The chain employs TRBV9 and TRBJ1-6; D unresolved. Trimming stripped 2 bases from V and 7 bases from J, with 10 bases between. The CDR3 is 14 residues long. Germline values: CDR1 SGDLS, CDR2 YYNGEE. CDR3 nucleotides: TGTGCCAGCAGCGTCCGGGAAGGGAATTCACCCCTCCACTTT. Amino acid sequence: CASSVREGNSPLHF.

The chain carries TRBV18 and TRBJ1-2; no reliable D call. In germline, CDR1 is KGHSH, CDR2 LQKENI. The V gene lost 4 bases and the J gene lost 8 bases, with 11 bases spanning the gap. This CDR3 is 12 amino acids long. DNA for the CDR3: TGTGCCAGCTCACAACGGGGAGGGGGCTACACCTTC. It encodes CASSQRGGGYTF.

The rearrangement uses TRBV7-3 and TRBJ1-6; unclear D gene. The CDR3 contains 15 residues. CDR1 is SGHTA, CDR2 FQGTGA, per germline. The V end was cut by 1 base, the J end by 8 bases, with 12 bases between. CDR3 sequence reads: CASSLSPGYDSPLHF. CDR3 bases: TGTGCCAGCAGCTTAAGCCCAGGCTACGATTCACCCCTCCACTTT. The complete variable domain, with remaining parts taken from reference TRBV7-3 and TRBJ1-6, reads GAGVSQTPSNKVTEKGKYVELRCDPISGHTALYWYRQSLGQGPEFLIYFQGTGAADDSGLPNDRFFAVRPEGSVSTLKIQRTERGDSAVYLCASSLSPGYDSPLHFGNGTRLTVT.

This CDR3 reads CASSSTGTGNYEQYV. The CDR3 coding sequence is TGTGCCAGCAGCTCGACCGGGACAGGGAACTACGAGCAGTACGTC. This chain joins TRBV7-2 and TRBJ2-7, with 9 nucleotides matching TRBD1. V dropped 4 bases and J dropped 3; count of bases not matched to a gene: 7. This CDR3 has 15 residues. CDR1 and CDR2 from the germline V gene are SGHTA and FQGNSA.

The CDR3, as DNA: TGTGCCAGTCAGACAGGGGGCTCTCCCCTGAATTATCAGCCCCAGCATTTT. As protein: CASQTGGSPLNYQPQHF. This sequence joins TRBV19 and TRBJ1-5; TRBD1 aligns across 10 bases. This CDR3 spans 17 amino acids. Germline V lookup: CDR1 LNHDA, CDR2 SQIVND (reference sequence). The trim removed 8 bases at V and 5 bases at J, leaving 15 bases unmatched.

The V gene is TRBV7-6, the J gene TRBJ1-5; D gene ambiguous. Germline CDR1 reads SGHVS; CDR2 reads FNYEAQ. The CDR3 runs 16 residues. The germline V and J ends were trimmed by 0 bases and 0 bases, with 9 bases remaining between them. CDR3 sequence reads: CASSLASGYSNQPQHF. CDR3 in DNA: TGTGCCAGCAGCTTAGCGAGCGGGTATAGCAATCAGCCCCAGCATTTT.

J is TRBJ1-6 and V is TRBV27, with D possibly TRBD1 on 6 matching bases. Germline CDR1 is MNHEY and CDR2 is SMNVEV (reference sequence). Deletions cut 6 bases from V and 1 base from J, with 16 bases between. The CDR3 is 17 residues long. CDR3 amino acids: CASRDSWFPSYNSPLHF. The CDR3 bases are TGTGCCAGCAGGGACAGCTGGTTCCCTTCCTATAATTCACCCCTCCACTTT.

The chain links TRBV11-1 to TRBJ1-1; D not resolved. CDR1 is SGHAT and CDR2 is FQDESV in the germline V gene (reference sequence). V lost 0 bases, J lost 0 bases, and 8 bases lay in between. The CDR3 extends over 15 amino acids. The CDR3 DNA is TGTGCCAGCAGCTTAGCGCAGGTGCTGAACACTGAAGCTTTCTTT. Its translation is CASSLAQVLNTEAFF.

This chain connects TRBV19 to TRBJ2-5; TRBD2 agrees at 7 bases. The V gene end was trimmed by 2 bases and the J gene end by 2 bases; junction bases not matched to a gene: 2. The germline V gene has CDR1 LNHDA and CDR2 SQIVND (reference sequence). CDR3 length equals 14 residues. This CDR3 is CASSISGTQETQYF. Written as DNA, the CDR3 is TGTGCCAGTAGTATAAGCGGGACTCAAGAGACCCAGTACTTC.

The rearrangement links TRBV19 to TRBJ1-6; 7 bases line up with TRBD1. CDR1 is LNHDA, CDR2 SQIVND, per germline (reference sequence). The CDR3 sequence is 17 residues long. With 0 bases clipped from V and 10 bases from J, the junction kept 12 bases outside the gene matches. This CDR3 reads CASSIDIRGSWRSPLHF. In DNA form, the CDR3 reads TGTGCCAGTAGTATAGATATCAGGGGGTCATGGAGGTCACCCCTCCACTTT.

The chain uses TRBV19 and TRBJ2-4; 7 bases are a match to TRBD1. Germline V gene lookup returns CDR1 LNHDA and CDR2 SQIVND (reference sequence). The V and J ends lost 5 bases and 6 bases, in that order; junction bases with no gene match: 4. The CDR3 is made up of 13 amino acids. DNA of the CDR3: TGTGCCAGTAGTCCCCGGGACAGAAACATTCAGTACTTC. Its protein product is CASSPRDRNIQYF.